This TCR beta chain was captured by sequencing in a study of human T cells and chemical hapten exposure listed by TCRdb under 2021. Some background on the complete study: For sensitization, 2% DPC in acetone was applied to a roughly 2 cm by roughly 2 cm area of upper inner arm skin. Peripheral blood TCR repertoire changes were tracked in vivo in alopecia patients during primary and secondary sensitization to the hapten diphenylcyclopropenone (DPC). For TCR sequencing, blood came from over 25 alopecia patients at anywhere from one to four time points (pre-sensitization, 2, 6 and 24 weeks). Patch testing was done on the upper back using Finn chambers containing 0.01% DPC, and results were scored after 6 days according to International Contact Dermatitis Research Group standards. Patient blood was sampled pre-sensitization (week 0) and at 2, 6 and about 24 weeks after DPC sensitization. The mostly female patient cohort included alopecia areata with under or over 50% scalp involvement, alopecia totalis and alopecia universalis. The libraries were sequenced as a pool, and the TCR yield per sample differed mostly because of small variations in library volumes within the pool. Weekly therapeutic DPC doses were additionally applied to the scalp of patients throughout the roughly 23-week study period.

V loses 5 bases of germline sequence and J loses 14 bases, and the interval between the two ends is 7 bases. The CDR3 contains 9 residues, cysteine and phenylalanine counted. Here the CDR3 DNA is all that survives: 27 bases in frame from base 1. Looking up the germline V gene (reference sequence) yields CDR1 SEHNR and CDR2 FQNEAQ. As concerns this clonotype: It lacks a known antigen. One base away there is no much larger clone; base qualities are not given.

What the authors observed across the whole study: DPC sensitization did not change the number of TCRs with a frequency above 1 in 1000, and there was no evidence of changes in global repertoire structure. After repeated subsampling, changes were observed in the strength of the expansion versus patch-test correlation and in the threshold at which the correlation became significant. Alopecia, a presumed autoimmune disease, was present in all patients, so the immune response of the patients might differ from that of healthy individuals. Compared with pre-sensitization or healthy control sets, expanded TCRs formed significantly more large CDR3 similarity clusters, which is consistent with antigen-driven responses. Patch test score correlated positively with the number of PT1 expanded TCRs, reaching significance at thresholds 8, 16 and 32 but not at 4.

The library was made by RACE. Sequencing relied on a NextSeq 500. Library preparation attached unique molecular identifiers to individual cDNA molecules for quantitative, reproducible TCR counting. Each blood RNA sample was used to sequence both TCR alpha and TCR beta chains. Per the source publication's procedure: Samples had a median of approximately 96,000 TCRs, with a range from about 20,000 to 690,600. The Decombinator software suite was used to annotate V, J and CDR3 in the TCR reads. For the PS versus PT1 abundance plots, all samples were subsampled to the same number of TCRs (28,000). TCRs were defined as expanded if absent before sensitization and observed at least eight times at the 2-week time point. TCRdb applied fastp at Q25 and MiXCR to the public reads, then kept only in-frame beta chains. Identical CDR3 protein sequences are pooled into one entry, listed with their most common genes and DNA. The V and J calls here are based on TCRdb, not the publication. Recorded for this sample are over 70,000 distinct CDR3 sequences; 11% of them occurred a single time. Roughly 1.5% of the sample is in the top ten clones.

The intended sense of this specimen's time point label: patch test 2, 6 weeks after DPC sensitization. According to the study, the label for this sample's treatment or condition signals: therapeutic diphenylcyclopropenone sensitization with weekly scalp DPC. At each patch-test visit, blood was drawn before the patch test was applied. Patients were eligible if aged 18 to 70, diagnosed with alopecia and judged suitable for DPC therapy, and pregnant patients were excluded. Total RNA was isolated from unfractionated whole blood collected in Tempus Blood RNA tubes. The receptor's source is a man between 18 and 35 years old with alopecia areata. Some clones in this sample may be carry-over from other donors' samples. The sequenced sample was whole blood, obtained in connection with sensitization to the hapten diphenylcyclopropenone (DPC). This chain joins TRBV7-9 to TRBJ2-1, with the D gene call left open. The sequence in DNA is TGTGCCAGCAGCCTCCCAAAGTTCTTC. It specifies CASSLPKFF.